One and the same sample provided the 10 T cell receptor beta chains below, sequenced in a study of T cells in women clearing cervical HPV infection. Using immunoSEQ multiplex PCR, the repertoire was profiled, and TCRdb retains in-frame clones only, with some absent. The sample table includes roughly 15,000 clones. Sequencing was carried out using blood buffy coat. The receptors stem from a woman between 18 and 70 years old with a cervical HPV16 infection that either progressed to CIN3+ or cleared (not recorded which).

As concerns this clone: The CDR3 end is not reached by the read, which stops 3 residues before it; the germline J gene fills it in. The gene calls are TRBV7-8 and TRBJ1-2; D not resolved. Trimming took 5 bases from V and 3 from J, leaving 16 bases between them. CDR3 length equals 15 residues. CDR1 and CDR2 (germline): SGHVS, FQNEAQ. The covered CDR3 bases are TGTGCCAGCAGCGCCGAATTAGGGCGTGACTATGGC. It yields the protein CASSAELGRDYG. The full CDR3 reads CASSAELGRDYGYTF.

To note about this clone: Read data end 3 residues before the CDR3 end; the end is taken from the germline J gene. This rearrangement joins TRBV5-1 to TRBJ2-7; D ambiguous. The CDR3 has 12 amino acids. With 5 bases removed from V and 6 bases from J, the gap between germline ends came to 12 bases. The germline CDR1 and CDR2 sequences are SGHRS and YFSETQ. CDR3 amino acids: CASSLFKGEQYF. CDR3 DNA (partial): TGCGCCAGCAGTCTCTTTAAGGGCGAG. The full variable domain, rest sourced from reference TRBV5-1 and TRBJ2-7, is KAGVTQTPRYLIKTRGQQVTLSCSPISGHRSVSWYQQTPGQGLQFLFEYFSETQRNKGNFPGRFSGRQFSNSRSEMNVSTLELGDSALYLCASSLFKGEQYFGPGTRLTVT.

On this clone: The read gets to within 3 residues of the CDR3 end, and the germline J gene fills in the rest. The chain uses TRBV2 and TRBJ2-1, with 12 bases matching TRBD2. Germline-derived CDR1 and CDR2 are SNHLY and FYNNEI. Trimming took 8 bases from V and 7 from J; bases not matched to a gene: 15. The CDR3 contains 17 residues. The covered CDR3 bases are TGTGCCAGCCATCAGGGGCGGCTAGCGGGGGGGCGGAATGAG. As protein: CASHQGRLAGGRNE. The whole CDR3 reads CASHQGRLAGGRNEQFF.

With regard to this clone: Read coverage stops 3 residues before the CDR3 terminus; the germline J gene supplies the remainder. The chain employs TRBV4-1 and TRBJ2-6; 7 bases agree with TRBD1. In germline, CDR1 is MGHRA, CDR2 YSYEKL. The ends lost 5 bases at V and 0 bases at J; junction bases unmatched: 1. CDR3 length: 15 amino acids. CDR3 DNA (partial): TGCGCCAGCAGCTGGGACAGCTCTGGGGCCAACGTC. It is translated as CASSWDSSGANV. The entire CDR3 sequence reads CASSWDSSGANVLTF.

Concerning this clone: With the read ending 3 residues before the CDR3 end, the germline J gene is used to fill in that end. The J gene is TRBJ2-7, the V gene TRBV19; 7 bases match TRBD1. V shed 8 bases and J 0 bases; nucleotides not matched to a gene: 7. The CDR3 sequence is 14 residues long. Germline lookup yields CDR1 LNHDA and CDR2 SQIVND (reference sequence). CDR3 DNA, as far as it was read: TGTGCCAGTGGTTCAGGGGGACACTCCTACGAG. Protein sequence: CASGSGGHSYE. The CDR3 reads in full as CASGSGGHSYEQYF.

On this clone itself: With the read ending 3 residues before the CDR3 end, the germline J gene is used to fill in that end. V gene TRBV30 combines with J gene TRBJ1-3; D is possibly TRBD1 (5 bases). Germline V gene data show CDR1 as GTSNPN and CDR2 as SVGIG (reference sequence). Trimming cost V 3 bases and J 7 bases, with 19 bases left between them. The CDR3 consists of 15 residues. Partial CDR3 DNA: TGTGCCTGGAGCTATGGTATCGGGGACTGGAACACC. It is translated as CAWSYGIGDWNT. The entire CDR3 reads CAWSYGIGDWNTIYF.

As regards this clone: The read ends 3 residues early relative to the CDR3; the germline J gene fills the gap. The chain joins TRBV10-3 to TRBJ1-2; 8 bases agree with TRBD1. Germline CDR1 is ENHRY and CDR2 is SYGVKD. V gave up 4 bases and J gave up 7 bases; unmatched junction bases: 11. The CDR3 has 15 residues. The CDR3 here is CAISGPGQASGGYTF. Partial CDR3 DNA: TGTGCCATCAGTGGTCCGGGACAGGCGTCTGGTGGC.

Remarks on this clone: The CDR3 end lies 3 residues beyond the end of the read and is filled in from the germline J gene. The rearrangement joins TRBV30 to TRBJ1-1; D gene ambiguous. This CDR3 has 14 residues. The V gene lost 0 bases and the J gene lost 0 bases, with 8 bases spanning the gap. CDR1 is GTSNPN, CDR2 SVGIG, per germline (reference sequence). The sequenced CDR3 bases are TGTGCCTGGAGTGTACCCCCGGTGAACACTGAA. It specifies CAWSVPPVNTE. The complete CDR3 sequence is CAWSVPPVNTEAFF.

On this clone: Coverage ceases 3 residues before the CDR3 finishes, and the germline J gene fills in the end. The gene calls are TRBV5-6 and TRBJ1-2; TRBD1 agrees at 7 bases. The CDR3 length is 12 residues. From germline, CDR1 is SGHDT and CDR2 YYEEEE. CDR3 loop: CASSLAGGGYTF. The sequenced CDR3 bases are TGTGCCAGCAGCTTAGCAGGGGGAGGC.

As regards this clone: The read ends 3 residues shy of where the CDR3 ends; the end is completed using the germline J gene. V usage is TRBV6-2 or TRBV6-3 and J usage is TRBJ2-3; no clear D. Germline V gives CDR1 MNHEY, CDR2 SVGEGT. The germline V and J ends were trimmed by 0 bases and 2 bases, with 12 bases remaining between them. The CDR3 is 16 residues long. The CDR3 bases that were read are TGTGCCAGCAGTTACTCGGGCGCCCCGCTCACAGATACG. It specifies CASSYSGAPLTDT. The whole CDR3 protein is CASSYSGAPLTDTQYF.